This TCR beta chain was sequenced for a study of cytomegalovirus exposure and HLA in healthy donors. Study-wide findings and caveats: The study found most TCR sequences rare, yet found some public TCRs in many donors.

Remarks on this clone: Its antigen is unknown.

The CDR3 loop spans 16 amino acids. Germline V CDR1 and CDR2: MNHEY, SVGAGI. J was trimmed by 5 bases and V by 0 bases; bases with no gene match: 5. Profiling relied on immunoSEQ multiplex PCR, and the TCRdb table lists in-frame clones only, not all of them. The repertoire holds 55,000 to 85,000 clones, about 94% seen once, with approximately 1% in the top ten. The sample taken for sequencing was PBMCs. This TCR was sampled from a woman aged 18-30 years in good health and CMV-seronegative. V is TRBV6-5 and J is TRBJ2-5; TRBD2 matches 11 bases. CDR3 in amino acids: CASSYSGTSGGETQYF. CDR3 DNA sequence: TGTGCCAGCAGTTACTCCGGGACTAGCGGAGGGGAGACCCAGTACTTC.